This T cell receptor (beta chain) is from a study of CD4 T cells in relation to SARS-CoV-2 and coronaviruses. A note on this clone: The antigen remains unidentified.

This CDR3 comprises 15 residues. J gave up 7 bases and V 2 bases, and 3 bases lay outside the gene matches. Per germline, CDR1 KGHSY and CDR2 FQNENV. Libraries were prepared by immunoSEQ multiplex PCR; TCRdb keeps only in-frame clonotypes and omits some of them. Here the sample spans about 65,000 clones, about 89% being singletons. Before the COVID-19 pandemic, during about 2011-2019, CD4+ T cells were taken from unexposed donors. Study-level findings and limits: Culture-expanded clones reflect memory recall rather than primary priming during culture. The cross-reactivity analysis covered only spike protein, not other viral proteins. Roughly 65% of donors had memory CD4+ clonotypes crossrecognizing SARS-CoV-2 and common cold coronavirus spike.

Sequenced: memory CD4+ T cells from PBMCs. The rearrangement uses TRBV16 and TRBJ1-6; 9 positions match TRBD1. This TCR came from a human donor in good health. The CDR3 region is CASSQAGTGNSPLHF. CDR3 in DNA: TGTGCCAGCAGCCAAGCCGGGACAGGGAATTCACCCCTCCACTTT.